This entry describes one T cell receptor (beta chain). The entry originates in a study of blood T cell repertoires in COVID-19. Overall study: PBMCs, B-cell-depleted T cells, or T cells were the source of the cDNA or gDNA that made up the material.

Method: immunoSEQ multiplex PCR; TCRdb's copy keeps in-frame clones and lacks some. The data contain fewer than 90,000 clones, about 88% of them singletons. Germline V gene lookup returns CDR1 GTSNPN and CDR2 SVGIG (reference sequence). V was cut by 5 bases and J by 4 bases, with 16 bases left in between. The CDR3 runs to 14 residues. The source of this sequence is a man in his 70s with active COVID-19. The sequenced material came from peripheral blood. This sequence joins TRBV30 and TRBJ2-3, with D perhaps TRBD2 (7 bases). CDR3 sequence (DNA): TGTGCCTGGGGGGGGGCGAGGGCGTCAGATACGCAGTATTTT. Encoded protein: CAWGGARASDTQYF. Based on the CDR3 plus reference TRBV30 and TRBJ2-3, the full variable domain is SQTIHQWPATLVQPVGSPLSLECTVEGTSNPNLYWYRQAAGRGLQLLFYSVGIGQISSEVPQNLSASRPQDRQFILSSKKLLLSDSGFYLCAWGGARASDTQYFGPGTRLTVL.